This TCR beta chain was documented in a study of cytomegalovirus exposure and HLA in healthy donors. General observations from the study: Donors belonging to an Asian-associated ancestry cluster reportedly showed fewer N-insertions in productive TCRs than the 666-donor mean, according to what a later analysis found. Sequencing had likely introduced a cluster of highly shared sequence variants as an artifact. Roughly uniform depth of sequencing across donors was assumed in presence/absence analyses. According to the study, around 180 TCR beta chains were cytomegalovirus-associated.

The table lists this clone with a few counts. The target antigen is unknown. The PCR employed 60 Vbeta primers together with 13 Jbeta primers. Only in-frame clones appear in the TCRdb table, and some are missing; sequencing was by immunoSEQ multiplex PCR. The sample includes around 110,000 clones, 55% to 75% of them seen just once. CDR3 length: 16 amino acids. Trimming took off 1 base at V and 3 bases at J, with 15 bases between the two ends. Looked up from germline, CDR1 is LGHNA and CDR2 is YSLEER. The sequence derives from a woman in her thirties or forties in good health and CMV-seropositive. The rearrangement links TRBV4-3 to TRBJ1-1; D possibly corresponds to TRBD1 (5 bases). Sequencing was carried out using PBMCs. The CDR3 reads CASSQARGADYTEAFF. The CDR3 DNA follows: TGCGCCAGCAGCCAAGCTCGCGGGGCAGATTACACTGAAGCTTTCTTT.